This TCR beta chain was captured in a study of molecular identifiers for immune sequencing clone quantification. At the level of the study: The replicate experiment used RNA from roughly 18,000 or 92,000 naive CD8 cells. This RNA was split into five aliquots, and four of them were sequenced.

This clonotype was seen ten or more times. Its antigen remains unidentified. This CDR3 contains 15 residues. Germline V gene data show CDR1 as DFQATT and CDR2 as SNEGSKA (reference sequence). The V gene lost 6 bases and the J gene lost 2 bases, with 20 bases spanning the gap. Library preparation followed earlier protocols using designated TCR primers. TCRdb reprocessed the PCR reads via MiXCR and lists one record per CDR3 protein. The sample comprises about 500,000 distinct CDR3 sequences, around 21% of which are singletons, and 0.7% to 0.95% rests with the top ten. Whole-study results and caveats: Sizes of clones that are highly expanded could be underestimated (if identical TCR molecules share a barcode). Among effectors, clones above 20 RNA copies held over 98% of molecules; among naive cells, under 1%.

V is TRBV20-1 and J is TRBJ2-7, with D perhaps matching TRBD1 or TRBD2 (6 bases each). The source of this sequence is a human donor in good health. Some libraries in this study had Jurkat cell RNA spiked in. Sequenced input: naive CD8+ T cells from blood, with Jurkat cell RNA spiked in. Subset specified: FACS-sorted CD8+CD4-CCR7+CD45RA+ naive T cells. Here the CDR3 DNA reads TGCAGTGCCAGCGGTCGCGGGACACCAGCCTACGAGCAGTACTTC. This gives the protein CSASGRGTPAYEQYF.